This TCR beta chain was identified during a study of T cells in Graves' hyperthyroidism and ophthalmopathy. With a duration under 2 months, the hyperthyroidism was newly diagnosed in patients aged 18 to 65. This clonotype was recorded at least ten times. TCR beta CDR3 region amplification was performed from RNA transcripts. HTBI primers were the set used in a first-round RT-PCR of the TCR CDR3. TCRdb independently ran MiXCR on the multiplex PCR reads; one entry per CDR3 protein. The top ten hold 6.5% to 9% of the sample, which has 560,000 or so distinct CDR3 sequences, 46% seen once. The CDR3 is 16 amino acids. V was trimmed by 7 bases and J by 2 bases, leaving 15 bases between them. CDR1 and CDR2 (germline): SNHLY, FYNNEI.

The specimen sequenced was peripheral blood or thyroid tissue (not recorded which). The source of this sequence is a woman aged 18-29 years with Graves' hyperthyroidism. V usage is TRBV2 and J usage is TRBJ2-6; no firm D call. This chain's CDR3 is CASTTVGRAGANVLTF. The DNA for the CDR3 is TGTGCCAGCACTACCGTCGGACGGGCTGGGGCCAACGTCCTGACTTTC.